Following are 16 T cell receptor beta chains from one sample sequenced in a study of cytotoxic CD8 clonotypes in ibrutinib-treated CLL. Sequenced by immunoSEQ multiplex PCR; TCRdb stores in-frame clones only, minus some. The data contain about 86,000 clones, about 86% of them singletons. The material sequenced was PBMCs, taken before ibrutinib treatment. The source of these receptors is a human donor with chronic lymphocytic leukemia.

The J gene is TRBJ2-7, the V gene TRBV9, with D perhaps matching TRBD1 (6 bases). The CDR3 spans 15 residues. Deletions cut 1 base from V and 4 bases from J, with 15 bases between. Germline loops: CDR1 SGDLS, CDR2 YYNGEE. The CDR3 DNA is TGTGCCAGCAGCGTAAGGCAGGGGCCCGTTTACGAGCAGTACTTC. The encoded protein is CASSVRQGPVYEQYF.

The chain combines TRBV6-1 with TRBJ1-3, with 9 nucleotides matching TRBD1. Trimming removed 6 bases from V and 8 bases from J; junction bases left unmatched: 5. This CDR3 has 13 amino acids. From germline, CDR1 is MNHNS and CDR2 SASEGT. CDR3 in DNA: TGTGCCAGCAGGGACAGGGGCACGGACACCATATATTTT. It codes for CASRDRGTDTIYF.

This chain uses TRBV29-1 with TRBJ2-1; weak D call: TRBD2 (5 bases). V lost 6 bases and J 6 bases, leaving 21 bases between the germline ends. Germline V gives CDR1 SQVTM, CDR2 ANQGSEA. The CDR3 is 15 residues long. As DNA, the CDR3 is TGCAGCGTCAATCGACGGGCCAGAGGGTCCAATGAGCAGTTCTTC. Protein: CSVNRRARGSNEQFF.

J is TRBJ1-1 and V is TRBV9, with 8 bases matching TRBD1. V trimming: 3 bases; J trimming: 7 bases; junction bases outside the gene matches: 5. The CDR3 extends over 13 amino acids. CDR1 and CDR2 (germline): SGDLS, YYNGEE. The CDR3 here is CASSAQTGGEAFF. The CDR3 nucleotides are TGTGCCAGCAGCGCCCAAACAGGGGGTGAAGCTTTCTTT.

The rearrangement joins TRBV7-2 to TRBJ2-2; 9 positions agree with TRBD1. CDR3 size: 17 residues. From germline, CDR1 is SGHTA and CDR2 FQGNSA. Trimming removed 5 bases from V and 1 base from J; junction bases left unmatched: 8. CDR3 nucleotides: TGTGCCAGCAGCCCCGTTGGGACAGGGAGGAACACCGGGGAGCTGTTTTTT. Translation gives CASSPVGTGRNTGELFF.

The gene calls are TRBV2 and TRBJ2-6, with a possible D match to TRBD1 (6 bases). Between the trimmed V and J ends, which lost 7 bases and 0 bases, there was a span of 22 bases. The CDR3 spans 19 residues. Per the germline V gene, CDR1 is SNHLY and CDR2 is FYNNEI. The CDR3: CASNWPGEGQSSGANVLTF. CDR3 in DNA: TGTGCCAGCAATTGGCCCGGGGAAGGACAGTCCTCTGGGGCCAACGTCCTGACTTTC.

The chain links TRBV9 to TRBJ2-5, with 7 bases fitting TRBD1. With V trimmed by 4 bases and J by 5 bases, 17 bases remained unmatched. The CDR3 extends over 17 amino acids. Germline V gene lookup returns CDR1 SGDLS and CDR2 YYNGEE. The CDR3 region has the DNA TGTGCCAGCAGCACCCGATACAGGGGCTCTGACCGGGAGACCCAGTACTTC. This encodes CASSTRYRGSDRETQYF.

Note on this clone: At one end, the junction sequence differs from germline, possibly due to a read error. The V gene is TRBV2, the J gene TRBJ2-5; the match to TRBD2 covers 8 bases. CDR1 is SNHLY and CDR2 is FYNNEI in the germline V gene. CDR3 size: 15 residues. This chain's CDR3 is CASSPQARAGEIQYF. In nucleotides, the CDR3 is TGTGCCAGCAGTCCCCAAGCCCGAGCGGGAGAGATCCAGTACTTC. The variable domain in full, completed from reference TRBV2 and TRBJ2-5, reads EPEVTQTPSHQVTQMGQEVILRCVPISNHLYFYWYRQILGQKVEFLVSFYNNEISEKSEIFDDQFSVERPDGSNFTLKIRSTKLEDSAMYFCASSPQARAGEIQYFGPGTRLLVL.

V and J are TRBV4-3 and TRBJ1-1; tentative D call: TRBD1 (5 bases). V was clipped by 1 base and J by 1 base, with 13 bases between them. CDR1 and CDR2 from the germline V gene are LGHNA and YSLEER. The CDR3 consists of 16 residues. The CDR3 region is CASSQVSDSPNTEAFF. The CDR3 nucleotides read TGCGCCAGCAGCCAAGTTTCAGACAGCCCGAACACTGAAGCTTTCTTT.

This clone was recorded once. V usage is TRBV28 and J usage is TRBJ1-5; 7 nucleotides line up with TRBD1. The CDR3 sequence is 15 residues long. J lost 2 bases, V lost 8 bases, and 9 bases had no gene match. Germline V lookup: CDR1 MDHEN, CDR2 SYDVKM. In DNA, the CDR3 is TGTGCCAGCGGGTTGGAGGGGGCTGGCAATCAGCCCCAGCATTTT. Translated, it gives CASGLEGAGNQPQHF.

This clone has a handful of counts. The V and J genes are TRBV5-1 and TRBJ1-1, with 7 positions matching TRBD1. This CDR3 spans 14 amino acids. Looked up from germline, CDR1 is SGHRS and CDR2 is YFSETQ. V lost 4 bases and J lost 1; bases outside the gene matches: 4. The CDR3 bases are TGCGCCAGCAGCGCCGACAGGGCGAACACTGAAGCTTTCTTT. Translating it yields CASSADRANTEAFF.

This chain connects TRBV6-5 to TRBJ2-1, with TRBD2 matching 9 bases. Germline V CDR1 and CDR2: MNHEY, SVGAGI. This CDR3 is 15 amino acids long. Losses at the gene ends were 5 bases for V and 9 bases for J; bases not matched to a gene: 11. CDR3 bases: TGTGCCAGCAGTCTCACCGGGACTAGCCGCGGTGAGCAGTTCTTC. Translation gives CASSLTGTSRGEQFF.

This clone was counted between two and nine times. The CDR3 bases are TGTGCCAGCAGTCCGACAGGAAGCGGCACTGAAGCTTTCTTT. Its translation: CASSPTGSGTEAFF. The V gene is TRBV6-5, the J gene TRBJ1-1; TRBD1 might be the D (6 bases). Germline loops: CDR1 MNHEY, CDR2 SVGAGI. The V end was cut by 5 bases, the J end by 4 bases, with 14 bases between. The CDR3 loop spans 14 amino acids.

The chain employs TRBV7-3 and TRBJ2-2; no firm D call. V shed 0 bases and J shed 2 bases, with 19 bases lying between them. CDR1 is SGHTA and CDR2 is FQGTGA in the germline V gene. The CDR3 sequence is 19 residues long. The DNA of the CDR3 is TGTGCCAGCAGCTTAACGCCCCTTTCCCGGGCCTTAAACACCGGGGAGCTGTTTTTT. Amino acids: CASSLTPLSRALNTGELFF.

This chain uses TRBV30 with TRBJ2-3; no reliable D call. The germline V gene has CDR1 GTSNPN and CDR2 SVGIG (reference sequence). This CDR3 spans 13 amino acids. Trimming took off 1 base at V and 1 base at J, with 6 bases between the two ends. The DNA of the CDR3 is TGTGCCTGGAGTGGAAAGGGCACAGATACGCAGTATTTT. It encodes CAWSGKGTDTQYF.

The chain employs TRBV5-6 and TRBJ2-1; D ambiguous. This CDR3 is 13 amino acids long. The germline gives CDR1 SGHDT, CDR2 YYEEEE. Trimming left V 0 bases short and J 9 bases short, with 10 bases between. CDR3 sequence (DNA): TGTGCCAGCAGCTTGGTTTCTCTGGGTGAGCAGTTCTTC. Protein sequence: CASSLVSLGEQFF.